This T cell receptor beta chain was sequenced in a study of cytomegalovirus exposure and HLA in healthy donors. The wider study: The roughly 120 million unique TCR beta sequences, from 150 million to 200 million T cells, were found by an earlier analysis. Study findings and constraints: A further, later analysis showed that HLA-associated TCR beta chains (compared with equally common others) were more clonally expanded. In a later analysis, specific HLA alleles were associated with around 17,000 TCR beta sequences at a 0.05 false discovery rate.

Regarding this clone: Its antigen is still unknown.

13 Jbeta primers and 60 Vbeta primers were used for the PCR. The method was immunoSEQ multiplex PCR; TCRdb's version includes in-frame clones alone and lacks a portion of them. The sample has more than 200,000 clones, over 65% seen once; the top ten hold over 1%. Germline values: CDR1 MNHEY, CDR2 SMNVEV (reference sequence). The CDR3 sequence is 12 residues long. V lost 3 bases and J 7 bases, leaving 7 bases between the germline ends. The sequencing input was PBMCs. V gene TRBV27 combines with J gene TRBJ2-1, with no clear D. This receptor was obtained from a human donor in good health. The CDR3: CASSFTTNEQFF. CDR3 in DNA: TGTGCCAGCAGTTTTACGACTAATGAGCAGTTCTTC.